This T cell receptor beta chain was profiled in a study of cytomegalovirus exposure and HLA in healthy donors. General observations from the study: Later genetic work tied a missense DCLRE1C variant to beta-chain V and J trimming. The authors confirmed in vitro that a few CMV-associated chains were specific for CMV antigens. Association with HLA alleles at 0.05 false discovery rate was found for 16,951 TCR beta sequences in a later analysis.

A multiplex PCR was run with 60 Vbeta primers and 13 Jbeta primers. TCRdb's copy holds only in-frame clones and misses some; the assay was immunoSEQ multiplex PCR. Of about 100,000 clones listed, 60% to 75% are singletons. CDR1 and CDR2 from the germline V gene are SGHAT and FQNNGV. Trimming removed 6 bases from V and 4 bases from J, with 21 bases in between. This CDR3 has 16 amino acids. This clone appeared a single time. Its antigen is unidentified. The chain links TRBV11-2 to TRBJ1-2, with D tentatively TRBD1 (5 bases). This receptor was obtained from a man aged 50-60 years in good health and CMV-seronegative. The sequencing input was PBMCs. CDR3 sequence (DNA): TGTGCCAGCAGTCTACTTTCGGCCAGGGTAGCCTATGGCTACACCTTC. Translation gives CASSLLSARVAYGYTF.